The 20 T cell receptor beta chains below were found in one sample sequenced in a study of T-cell memory formation after mild COVID-19. TCRdb used MiXCR to reprocess the 5' RACE reads, holding one entry per CDR3 protein. The sample includes about 400,000 distinct CDR3 sequences, around a quarter of them seen just once. The material sequenced was PBMCs or a T cell subset sorted from them (not recorded which). Every receptor here comes from an adult woman who had mild COVID-19 (a few samples of this study predate the infection). Cell type and time point are not known.

This chain connects TRBV7-6 to TRBJ2-2; 8 nucleotides align to TRBD2. The CDR3 runs 17 residues. The J segment lost 1 base and the V segment lost 5 bases, leaving 9 bases of the junction unmatched. Germline V gene lookup returns CDR1 SGHVS and CDR2 FNYEAQ. CDR3: CASSPTAGGQNTGELFF. CDR3 in DNA: TGTGCCAGCAGCCCAACTGCGGGAGGACAGAACACCGGGGAGCTGTTTTTT.

This sequence joins TRBV13 and TRBJ2-7, with 8 bases that match TRBD1. Germline CDR1 reads PRHDT; CDR2 reads FYEKMQ (reference sequence). CDR3 length: 12 amino acids. J was trimmed by 5 bases and V by 6 bases; bases with no gene match: 3. CDR3 DNA sequence: TGTGCCAGCAGTCAGGGGGCCAACGAGCAGTACTTC. Translated, it gives CASSQGANEQYF.

This clonotype was detected a few times. The chain uses TRBV12-3 or TRBV12-4 and TRBJ2-1; weak D call: TRBD2 (5 bases). The CDR3 has 15 residues. Trimming stripped 3 bases from V and 8 bases from J, with 17 bases between. The CDR3 region is CASSLRLARVYEQFF. In DNA form, the CDR3 reads TGTGCCAGCAGTTTGAGGCTAGCCAGAGTATATGAGCAGTTCTTC.

The chain carries TRBV20-1 and TRBJ2-7, with 9 bases fitting TRBD2. With 6 bases clipped from V and 2 bases from J, the junction kept 8 bases outside the gene matches. CDR1 is DFQATT and CDR2 is SNEGSKA in the germline V gene (reference sequence). The CDR3 loop spans 14 amino acids. Written as DNA, the CDR3 is TGCAGTGCCGCGAGGGCTAGCGGGACCTACGAGCAGTACTTC. This sequence encodes CSAARASGTYEQYF.

This clonotype was detected a few times. This chain joins TRBV5-1 and TRBJ2-5; TRBD1 or TRBD2 may be the D gene (6 bases each). Per germline, CDR1 SGHRS and CDR2 YFSETQ. The CDR3 totals 16 residues. The V end was cut by 4 bases, the J end by 4 bases, with 20 bases between. The CDR3 is CASSPGLQGYRETQYF. CDR3 DNA sequence: TGCGCCAGCAGCCCCGGACTACAGGGTTATCGAGAGACCCAGTACTTC.

This clonotype has a handful of counts. The V call is TRBV29-1, the J call TRBJ2-1; 7 bases are shared with TRBD2. The CDR3 contains 13 residues. The germline CDR1 and CDR2 sequences are SQVTM and ANQGSEA. V lost 3 bases and J lost 7; bases outside the gene matches: 6. Here the CDR3 reads CSVDGGSGNEQFF. For the CDR3, the DNA is TGCAGCGTTGATGGCGGGAGCGGTAATGAGCAGTTCTTC.

In this sample, this clonotype turned up a few times. The chain carries TRBV20-1 and TRBJ1-1, with a tentative D call TRBD1 (5 bases). The CDR3 sequence is 12 residues long. The germline gives CDR1 DFQATT, CDR2 SNEGSKA (reference sequence). V lost 6 bases and J 6 bases, leaving 14 bases between the germline ends. This CDR3 reads CSARRQGAEAFF. The DNA for the CDR3 is TGCAGTGCAAGAAGGCAGGGCGCTGAAGCTTTCTTT.

The V gene is TRBV15, the J gene TRBJ2-3; no clear D. CDR3 length: 15 residues. Germline CDR1 is LNHNV and CDR2 is YYDKDF (reference sequence). The V end was cut by 0 bases, the J end by 8 bases, with 15 bases between. The CDR3 nucleotides are TGTGCCACCAGCAGAGATCCCGGACCCGGCGCTACGCAGTATTTT. Its translation: CATSRDPGPGATQYF.

CDR3 protein: CASSHPDSPYGYTF. DNA for the CDR3: TGTGCCAGCAGTCATCCCGACAGCCCCTATGGCTACACCTTC. The genes are TRBV12-3 or TRBV12-4 and TRBJ1-2; tentatively, D is TRBD1 (5 bases). Trimming left V 5 bases short and J 4 bases short, with 14 bases between. This CDR3 contains 14 residues.

The rearrangement uses TRBV7-3 and TRBJ1-5; D might be TRBD1 (5 bases). Between the trimmed V and J ends, which lost 4 bases and 6 bases, there was a span of 10 bases. The germline V gene encodes CDR1 SGHTA and CDR2 FQGTGA. The length of the CDR3 is 13 residues. CDR3 sequence: CASSSQVGQPQHF. The CDR3 DNA follows: TGTGCCAGCAGCTCACAGGTGGGTCAGCCCCAGCATTTT.

The chain is built from TRBV2 and TRBJ2-1; 9 bases are shared with TRBD2. The length of the CDR3 is 14 residues. Germline V gene data show CDR1 as SNHLY and CDR2 as FYNNEI. The trim removed 7 bases at V and 1 base at J, leaving 2 bases unmatched. The CDR3 sequence: CASKGLASYNEQFF. The CDR3 coding sequence is TGTGCCAGCAAGGGACTAGCTTCCTACAATGAGCAGTTCTTC.

This clonotype was counted a few times. J is TRBJ1-1 and V is TRBV21-1. TRBV21-1 is flagged as a pseudogene. This CDR3 has 17 amino acids. Here the CDR3 reads CASSKYEGSTAGTEAFF. The CDR3 DNA is TGTGCCAGCAGCAAATACGAGGGATCAACCGCTGGCACTGAAGCTTTCTTT.

This clonotype occurred a few times. The J gene is TRBJ2-3, the V gene TRBV20-1; D not resolved. Germline V gene data show CDR1 as DFQATT and CDR2 as SNEGSKA (reference sequence). Trimming removed 0 bases at V and 5 bases at J, with 6 bases between. CDR3 length: 12 residues. The CDR3 nucleotides read TGCAGTGCTAGAGATCGTGGAGATACGCAGTATTTT. Protein sequence: CSARDRGDTQYF.

This clonotype was counted ten times or more. The J gene is TRBJ2-5, the V gene TRBV27; 9 nucleotides line up with TRBD1. The CDR3 has 13 residues. The germline V gene encodes CDR1 MNHEY and CDR2 SMNVEV (reference sequence). V trimming: 3 bases; J trimming: 7 bases; junction bases outside the gene matches: 3. CDR3 region: CASSFRQGGTQYF. The CDR3 bases are TGTGCCAGCAGTTTTAGACAGGGGGGGACCCAGTACTTC.

This clonotype was seen only a few times. V is TRBV3-1 and J is TRBJ1-1, with D uncertain. The CDR3 extends over 12 amino acids. The germline CDR1 and CDR2 sequences are LGHDT and YNNKEL (reference sequence). Trimming stripped 2 bases from V and 6 bases from J, with 7 bases between. This CDR3 reads CASSQMPAEAFF. The DNA of the CDR3 is TGTGCCAGCAGCCAAATGCCGGCTGAAGCTTTCTTT.

The CDR3 region has the DNA TGTGCCAGCAGCTACGCCATAGATTACACCGGGGAGCTGTTTTTT. Translating it yields CASSYAIDYTGELFF. The chain couples TRBV7-8 to TRBJ2-2; D ambiguous. The CDR3 sequence is 15 residues long. V gave up 4 bases and J gave up 3 bases, with 12 bases separating them. The germline V gene has CDR1 SGHVS and CDR2 FQNEAQ.

This clonotype has more than one count but fewer than ten. V gene TRBV30 combines with J gene TRBJ2-7, with D uncertain. The germline V and J ends were trimmed by 3 bases and 5 bases, with 14 bases remaining between them. Germline loops: CDR1 GTSNPN, CDR2 SVGIG (reference sequence). This CDR3 has 13 amino acids. DNA of the CDR3: TGTGCCTGGAGGAGTTTGGGTGAAAACGAGCAGTACTTC. Residues: CAWRSLGENEQYF.

This sequence joins TRBV7-8 and TRBJ2-7; 9 bases align to TRBD1. Germline CDR1 and CDR2: SGHVS and FQNEAQ. The CDR3 sequence is 16 residues long. J gave up 3 bases and V 2 bases, and 8 bases lay outside the gene matches. This CDR3 is CASSLSGTGSGYEQYF. CDR3 nucleotide sequence: TGTGCCAGCAGCTTATCCGGGACAGGGAGCGGCTACGAGCAGTACTTC.

This clonotype was seen more than once but under ten times. The chain has TRBV30 and TRBJ2-1; the match to TRBD2 covers 8 bases. The CDR3 length is 12 residues. Looked up from germline, CDR1 is GTSNPN and CDR2 is SVGIG (reference sequence). The V gene end was trimmed by 3 bases and the J gene end by 15 bases; junction bases not matched to a gene: 10. The CDR3, as DNA: TGTGCCTGGAGCGCGGGGGGAGGGGAACGGTTCTTC. It encodes CAWSAGGGERFF.

The chain employs TRBV12-3 or TRBV12-4 and TRBJ1-1; tentative D call: TRBD1 (6 bases). The CDR3 is 15 amino acids. Trimming shortened V by 3 bases and J by 1 base, and 12 bases separated the two germline ends. CDR3 in amino acids: CASSFPRGRNTEAFF. CDR3 coding DNA: TGTGCCAGCAGTTTCCCCCGGGGGCGGAACACTGAAGCTTTCTTT.